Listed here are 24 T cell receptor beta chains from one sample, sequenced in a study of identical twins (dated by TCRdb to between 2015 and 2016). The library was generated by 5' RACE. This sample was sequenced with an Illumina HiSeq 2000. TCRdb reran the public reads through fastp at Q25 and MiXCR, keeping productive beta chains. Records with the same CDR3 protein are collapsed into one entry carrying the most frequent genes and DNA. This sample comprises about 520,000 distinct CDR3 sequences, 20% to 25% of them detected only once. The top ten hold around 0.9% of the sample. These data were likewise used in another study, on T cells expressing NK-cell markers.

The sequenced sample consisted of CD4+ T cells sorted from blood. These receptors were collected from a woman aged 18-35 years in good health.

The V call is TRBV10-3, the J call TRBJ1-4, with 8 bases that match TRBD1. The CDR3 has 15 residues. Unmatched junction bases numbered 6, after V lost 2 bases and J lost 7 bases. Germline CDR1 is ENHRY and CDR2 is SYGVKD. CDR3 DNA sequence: TGTGCCATCAGTGAGGCCGGGACAGGAGGTGAAAAACTGTTTTTT. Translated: CAISEAGTGGEKLFF.

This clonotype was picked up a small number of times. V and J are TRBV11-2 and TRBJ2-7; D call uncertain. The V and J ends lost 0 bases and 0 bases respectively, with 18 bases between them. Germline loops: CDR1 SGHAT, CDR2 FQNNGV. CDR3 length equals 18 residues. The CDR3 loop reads CASSLDVAGTILSYEQYF. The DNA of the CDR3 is TGTGCCAGCAGCTTAGACGTCGCAGGCACTATCCTCTCCTACGAGCAGTACTTC.

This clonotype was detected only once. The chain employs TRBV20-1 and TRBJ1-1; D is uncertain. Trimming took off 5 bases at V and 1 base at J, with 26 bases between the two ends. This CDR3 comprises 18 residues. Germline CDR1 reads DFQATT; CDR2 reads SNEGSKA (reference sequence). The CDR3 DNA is TGCAGTGCTGCAACTCCCTTTATAACGGCCCCTCGGAACACTGAAGCTTTCTTT. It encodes CSAATPFITAPRNTEAFF.

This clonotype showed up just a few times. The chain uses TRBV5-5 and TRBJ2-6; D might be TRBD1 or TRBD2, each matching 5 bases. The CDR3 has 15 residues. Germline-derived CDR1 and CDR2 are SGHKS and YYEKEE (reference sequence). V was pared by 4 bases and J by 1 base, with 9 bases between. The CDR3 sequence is CASSARGSGANVLTF. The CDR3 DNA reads TGTGCCAGCAGCGCGAGGGGATCTGGGGCCAACGTCCTGACTTTC.

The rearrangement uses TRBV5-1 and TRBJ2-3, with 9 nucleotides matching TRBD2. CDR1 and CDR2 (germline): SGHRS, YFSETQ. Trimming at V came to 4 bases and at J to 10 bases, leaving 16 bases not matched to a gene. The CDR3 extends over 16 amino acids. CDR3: CASSTEAGGSSRAQYF. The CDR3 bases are TGCGCCAGCAGCACGGAAGCGGGGGGCTCATCAAGGGCGCAGTATTTT. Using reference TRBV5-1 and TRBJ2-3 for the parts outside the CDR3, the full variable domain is KAGVTQTPRYLIKTRGQQVTLSCSPISGHRSVSWYQQTPGQGLQFLFEYFSETQRNKGNFPGRFSGRQFSNSRSEMNVSTLELGDSALYLCASSTEAGGSSRAQYFGPGTRLTVL.

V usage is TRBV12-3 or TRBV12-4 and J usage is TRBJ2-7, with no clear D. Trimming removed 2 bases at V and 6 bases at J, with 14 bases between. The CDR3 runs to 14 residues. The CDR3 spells CASSLFFSRTEQYF. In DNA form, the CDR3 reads TGTGCCAGCAGTTTATTTTTCAGTCGTACCGAGCAGTACTTC.

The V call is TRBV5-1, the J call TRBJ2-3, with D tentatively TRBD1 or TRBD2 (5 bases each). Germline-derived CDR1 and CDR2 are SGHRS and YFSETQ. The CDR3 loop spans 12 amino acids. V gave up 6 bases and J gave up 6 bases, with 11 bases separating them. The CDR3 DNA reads TGCGCCAGCATGAGGGGCAGGGATACGCAGTATTTT. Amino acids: CASMRGRDTQYF.

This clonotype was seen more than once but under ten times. The CDR3, as DNA: TGTGCCAGCAGCACCAGACTAGTGGGGGCTTATGCGCAGTTCTTC. Encoded protein: CASSTRLVGAYAQFF. The V gene is TRBV7-2, the J gene TRBJ2-1; D possibly matches TRBD1 or TRBD2 (6 bases each). There are 15 residues in the CDR3. Germline CDR1 is SGHTA and CDR2 is FQGNSA. Trimming took 5 bases from V and 12 from J, leaving 23 bases between them.

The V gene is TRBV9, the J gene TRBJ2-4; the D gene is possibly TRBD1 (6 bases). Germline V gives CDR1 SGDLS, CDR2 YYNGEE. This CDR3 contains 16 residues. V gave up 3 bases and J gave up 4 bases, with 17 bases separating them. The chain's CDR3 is CASSGGLGHTKNIQYF. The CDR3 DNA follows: TGTGCCAGCAGCGGGGGCTTGGGACACACTAAAAACATTCAGTACTTC.

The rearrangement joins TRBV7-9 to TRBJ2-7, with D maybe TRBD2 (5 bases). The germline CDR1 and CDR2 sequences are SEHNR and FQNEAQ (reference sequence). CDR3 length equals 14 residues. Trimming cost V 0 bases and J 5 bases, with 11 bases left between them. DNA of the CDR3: TGTGCCAGCAGCTTAGCGACACTAGTCGACGAGCAGTACTTC. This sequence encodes CASSLATLVDEQYF.

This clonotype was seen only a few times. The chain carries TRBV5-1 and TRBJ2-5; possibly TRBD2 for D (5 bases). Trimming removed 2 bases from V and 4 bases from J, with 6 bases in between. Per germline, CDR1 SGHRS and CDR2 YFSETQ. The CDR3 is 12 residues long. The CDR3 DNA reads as TGCGCCAGCAGCTTTAGCGCAGAGACCCAGTACTTC. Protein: CASSFSAETQYF.

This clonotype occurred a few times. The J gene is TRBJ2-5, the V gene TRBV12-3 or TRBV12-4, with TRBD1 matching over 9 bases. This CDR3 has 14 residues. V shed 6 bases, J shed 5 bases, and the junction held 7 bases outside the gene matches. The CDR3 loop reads CASRSAGQGETQYF. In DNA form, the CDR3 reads TGTGCCAGCAGATCCGCCGGACAGGGGGAGACCCAGTACTTC.

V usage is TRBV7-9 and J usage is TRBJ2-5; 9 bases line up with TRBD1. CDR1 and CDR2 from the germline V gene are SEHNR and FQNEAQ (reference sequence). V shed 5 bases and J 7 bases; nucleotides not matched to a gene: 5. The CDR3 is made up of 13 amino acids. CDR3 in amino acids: CASSEGQGRTQYF. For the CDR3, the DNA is TGTGCCAGCAGCGAGGGACAGGGAAGGACCCAGTACTTC.

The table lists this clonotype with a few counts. The CDR3 here is CSARGGTLNTEAFF. The CDR3 DNA reads TGCAGTGCTAGAGGCGGGACCCTGAACACTGAAGCTTTCTTT. The J gene is TRBJ1-1, the V gene TRBV20-1; possible D gene TRBD1, 5 bases. CDR3 length: 14 residues. Looked up from germline, CDR1 is DFQATT and CDR2 is SNEGSKA (reference sequence). Trimming removed 1 base at V and 0 bases at J, with 9 bases between.

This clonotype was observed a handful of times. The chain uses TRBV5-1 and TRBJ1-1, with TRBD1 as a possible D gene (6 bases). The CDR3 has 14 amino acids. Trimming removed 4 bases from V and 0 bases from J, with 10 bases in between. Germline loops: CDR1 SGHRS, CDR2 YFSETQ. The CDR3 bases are TGCGCCAGCAGCCAGACAGGCATGAACACTGAAGCTTTCTTT. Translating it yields CASSQTGMNTEAFF. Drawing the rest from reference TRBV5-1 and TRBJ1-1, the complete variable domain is KAGVTQTPRYLIKTRGQQVTLSCSPISGHRSVSWYQQTPGQGLQFLFEYFSETQRNKGNFPGRFSGRQFSNSRSEMNVSTLELGDSALYLCASSQTGMNTEAFFGQGTRLTVV.

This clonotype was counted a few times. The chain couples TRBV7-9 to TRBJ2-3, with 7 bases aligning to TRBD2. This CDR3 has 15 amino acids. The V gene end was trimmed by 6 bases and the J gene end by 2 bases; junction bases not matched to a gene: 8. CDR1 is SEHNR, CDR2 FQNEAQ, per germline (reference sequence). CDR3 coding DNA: TGTGCCAGCAGTTTAAGCGGGACGGCCACAGATACGCAGTATTTT. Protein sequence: CASSLSGTATDTQYF. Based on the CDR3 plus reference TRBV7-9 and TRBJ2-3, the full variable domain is DTGVSQNPRHKITKRGQNVTFRCDPISEHNRLYWYRQTLGQGPEFLTYFQNEAQLEKSRLLSDRFSAERPKGSFSTLEIQRTEQGDSAMYLCASSLSGTATDTQYFGPGTRLTVL.

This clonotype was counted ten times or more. CDR3 bases: TGTGCCAGCAGCCAGACTAGCGCTTACAATGAGCAGTTCTTC. It codes for CASSQTSAYNEQFF. The chain recombines TRBV5-5 with TRBJ2-1; 8 bases align to TRBD2. V was clipped by 4 bases and J by 4 bases; unmatched bases: 4. Germline V gene lookup returns CDR1 SGHKS and CDR2 YYEKEE (reference sequence). The CDR3 runs 14 residues.

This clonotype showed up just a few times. In nucleotides, the CDR3 is TGTGCCAGCAGTTCCGGACTAGCGGGGGGTTACGAGCAGTTCTTC. Translation: CASSSGLAGGYEQFF. V and J are TRBV6-5 and TRBJ2-1; 14 bases are shared with TRBD2. Trimming removed 4 bases from V and 10 bases from J; junction bases left unmatched: 6. The CDR3 has 15 amino acids. Germline CDR1 MNHEY, CDR2 SVGAGI.

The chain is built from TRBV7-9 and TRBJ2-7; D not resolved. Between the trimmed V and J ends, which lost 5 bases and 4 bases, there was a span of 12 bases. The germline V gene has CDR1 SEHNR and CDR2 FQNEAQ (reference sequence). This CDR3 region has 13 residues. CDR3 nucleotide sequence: TGTGCCAGCAGCACCATGCCCGTATACGAGCAGTACTTC. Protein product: CASSTMPVYEQYF.

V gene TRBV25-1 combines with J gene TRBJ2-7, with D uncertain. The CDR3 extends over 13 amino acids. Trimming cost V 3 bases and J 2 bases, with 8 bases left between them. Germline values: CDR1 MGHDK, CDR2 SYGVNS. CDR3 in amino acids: CASSDAEAYEQYF. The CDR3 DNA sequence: TGTGCCAGCAGTGACGCGGAAGCCTACGAGCAGTACTTC.

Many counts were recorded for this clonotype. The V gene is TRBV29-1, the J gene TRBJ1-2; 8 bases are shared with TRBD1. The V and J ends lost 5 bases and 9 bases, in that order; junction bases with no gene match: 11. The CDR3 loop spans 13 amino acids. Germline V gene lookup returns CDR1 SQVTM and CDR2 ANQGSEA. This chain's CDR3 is CSVSGQGLLSYTF. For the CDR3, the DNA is TGCAGCGTTTCCGGACAGGGCCTACTTAGCTACACCTTC.

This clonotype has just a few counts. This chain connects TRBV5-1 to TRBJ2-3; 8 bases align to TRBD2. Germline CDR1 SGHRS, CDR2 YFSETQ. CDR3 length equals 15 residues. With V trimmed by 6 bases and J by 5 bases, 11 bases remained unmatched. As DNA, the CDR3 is TGCGCCAGCACCCTTTATCAGCGGGAGCAAGATACGCAGTATTTT. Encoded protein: CASTLYQREQDTQYF.

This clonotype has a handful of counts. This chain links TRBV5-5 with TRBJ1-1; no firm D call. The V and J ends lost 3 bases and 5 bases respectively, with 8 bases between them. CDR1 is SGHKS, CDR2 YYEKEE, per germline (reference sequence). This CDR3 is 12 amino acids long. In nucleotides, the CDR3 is TGTGCCAGCAGCTACTCGACGACTGAAGCTTTCTTT. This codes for CASSYSTTEAFF.

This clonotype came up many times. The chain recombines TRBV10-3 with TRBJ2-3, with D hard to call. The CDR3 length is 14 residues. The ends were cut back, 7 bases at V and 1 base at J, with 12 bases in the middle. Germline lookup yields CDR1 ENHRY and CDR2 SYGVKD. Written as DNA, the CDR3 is TGTGCCATCACCCCCGTCCAGGGCACAGATACGCAGTATTTT. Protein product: CAITPVQGTDTQYF.